The present entry profiles one TCR beta chain with its context. Its specificity is not known. This specimen comes from a study of shared clonotypes between healthy human individuals. Study findings and constraints: The expectation was that sequencing depth would affect clonotype sharing among donors.

The repertoire was sequenced with immunoSEQ multiplex PCR; TCRdb's copy has only in-frame clones and lacks some. In the table there are 2 million to 3 million clones, around 94% of which are singletons. The CDR3 is made up of 15 amino acids. V shed 5 bases and J shed 7 bases, with 15 bases lying between them. Looked up from germline, CDR1 is SEHNR and CDR2 is FQNEAQ (reference sequence). The chain recombines TRBV7-9 with TRBJ1-6, with D possibly being TRBD1 (6 bases). This receptor was taken from a young man in good health. The specimen sequenced was naive CD4+ T cells sorted from blood. The sample's subset: CD45RA+ positively selected. DNA of the CDR3: TGTGCCAGCAGCCCGCCCGGACAGTTCAATTCACCCCTCCACTTT. It codes for CASSPPGQFNSPLHF.